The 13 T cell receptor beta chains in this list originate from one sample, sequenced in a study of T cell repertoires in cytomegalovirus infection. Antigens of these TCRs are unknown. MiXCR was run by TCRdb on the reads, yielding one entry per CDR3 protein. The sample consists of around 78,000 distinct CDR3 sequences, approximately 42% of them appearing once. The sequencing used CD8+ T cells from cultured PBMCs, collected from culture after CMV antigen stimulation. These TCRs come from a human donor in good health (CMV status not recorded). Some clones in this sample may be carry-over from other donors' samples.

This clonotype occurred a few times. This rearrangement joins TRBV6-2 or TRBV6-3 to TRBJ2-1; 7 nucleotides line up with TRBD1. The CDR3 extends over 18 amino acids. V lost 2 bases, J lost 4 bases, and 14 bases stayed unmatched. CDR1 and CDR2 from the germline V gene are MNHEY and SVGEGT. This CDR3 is CASSYPPYEGAAYNEQFF. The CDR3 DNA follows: TGTGCCAGCAGTTACCCACCCTATGAGGGGGCCGCTTACAATGAGCAGTTCTTC.

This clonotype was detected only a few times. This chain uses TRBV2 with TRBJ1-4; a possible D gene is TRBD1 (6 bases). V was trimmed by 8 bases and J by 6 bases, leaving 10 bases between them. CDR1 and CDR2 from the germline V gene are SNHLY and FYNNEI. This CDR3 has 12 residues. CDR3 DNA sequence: TGTGCCAGCCACTGGACAGATGAAAAACTGTTTTTT. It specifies CASHWTDEKLFF.

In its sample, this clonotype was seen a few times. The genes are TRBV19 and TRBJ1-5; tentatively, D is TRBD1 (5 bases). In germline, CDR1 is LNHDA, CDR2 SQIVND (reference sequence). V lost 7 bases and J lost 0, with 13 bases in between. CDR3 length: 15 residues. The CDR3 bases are TGTGCCAGTAATCCGGATGGGGCTAGCAATCAGCCCCAGCATTTT. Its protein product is CASNPDGASNQPQHF.

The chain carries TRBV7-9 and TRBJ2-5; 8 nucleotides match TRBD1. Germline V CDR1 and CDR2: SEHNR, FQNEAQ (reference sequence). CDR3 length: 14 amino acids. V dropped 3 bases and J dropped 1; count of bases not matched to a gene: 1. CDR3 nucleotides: TGTGCCAGCAGCTTGACAGGGGTCCAAGAGACCCAGTACTTC. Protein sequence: CASSLTGVQETQYF.

The CDR3 region is CASSLAAEAFF. For the CDR3, the DNA is TGTGCCAGCAGCTTAGCCGCTGAAGCTTTCTTT. V gene TRBV7-9 combines with J gene TRBJ1-1; D remains unclear. Trimming left V 0 bases short and J 6 bases short, with 2 bases between. Germline assignment: CDR1 SEHNR and CDR2 FQNEAQ (reference sequence). The CDR3 has 11 residues.

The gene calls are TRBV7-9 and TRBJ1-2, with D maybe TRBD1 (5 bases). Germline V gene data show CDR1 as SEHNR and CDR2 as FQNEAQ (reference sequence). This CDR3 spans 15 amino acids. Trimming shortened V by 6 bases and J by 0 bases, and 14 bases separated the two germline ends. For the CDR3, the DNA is TGTGCCAGCAGATTTGACAGCGACTCTAACTATGGCTACACCTTC. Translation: CASRFDSDSNYGYTF.

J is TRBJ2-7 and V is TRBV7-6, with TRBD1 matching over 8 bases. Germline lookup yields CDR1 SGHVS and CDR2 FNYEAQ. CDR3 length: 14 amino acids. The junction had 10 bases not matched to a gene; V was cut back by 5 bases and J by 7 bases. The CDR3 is CASSLTDRGGEQYF. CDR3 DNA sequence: TGTGCCAGCAGCCTAACAGACAGGGGCGGGGAGCAGTACTTC.

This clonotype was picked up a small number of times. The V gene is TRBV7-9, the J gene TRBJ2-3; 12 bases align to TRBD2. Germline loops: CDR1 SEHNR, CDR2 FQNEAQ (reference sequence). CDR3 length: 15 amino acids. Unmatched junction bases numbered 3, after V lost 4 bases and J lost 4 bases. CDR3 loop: CASSSSGGDPDTQYF. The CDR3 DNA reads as TGTGCCAGCAGCTCTAGCGGGGGGGATCCAGATACGCAGTATTTT.

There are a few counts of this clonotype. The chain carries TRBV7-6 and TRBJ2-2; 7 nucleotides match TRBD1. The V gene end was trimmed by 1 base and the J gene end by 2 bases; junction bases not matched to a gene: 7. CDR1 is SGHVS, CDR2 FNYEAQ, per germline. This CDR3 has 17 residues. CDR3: CASSLDSTGQNTGELFF. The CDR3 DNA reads TGTGCCAGCAGCTTAGACTCGACAGGGCAAAACACCGGGGAGCTGTTTTTT. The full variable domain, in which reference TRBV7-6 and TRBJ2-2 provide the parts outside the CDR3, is GAGVSQSPRYKVTKRGQDVALRCDPISGHVSLYWYRQALGQGPEFLTYFNYEAQQDKSGLPNDRFSAERPEGSISTLTIQRTEQRDSAMYRCASSLDSTGQNTGELFFGEGSRLTVL.

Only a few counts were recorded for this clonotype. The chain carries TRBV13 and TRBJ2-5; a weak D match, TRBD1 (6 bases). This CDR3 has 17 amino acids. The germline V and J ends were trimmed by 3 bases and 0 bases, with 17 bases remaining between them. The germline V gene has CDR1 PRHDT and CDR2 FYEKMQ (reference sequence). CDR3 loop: CASSFRGNDVYQETQYF. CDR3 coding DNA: TGTGCCAGCAGCTTCAGGGGCAACGACGTGTACCAAGAGACCCAGTACTTC.

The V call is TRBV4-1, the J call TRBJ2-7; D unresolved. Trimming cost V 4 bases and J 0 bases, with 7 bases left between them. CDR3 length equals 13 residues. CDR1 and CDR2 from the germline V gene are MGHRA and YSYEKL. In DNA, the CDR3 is TGCGCCAGCAGCCGCGTCGACTCCTACGAGCAGTACTTC. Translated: CASSRVDSYEQYF.

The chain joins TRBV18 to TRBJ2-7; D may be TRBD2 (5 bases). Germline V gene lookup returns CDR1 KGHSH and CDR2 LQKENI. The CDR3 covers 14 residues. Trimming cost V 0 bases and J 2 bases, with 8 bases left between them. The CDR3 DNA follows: TGTGCCAGCTCACCACCAGCGGCGACCTACGAGCAGTACTTC. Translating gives CASSPPAATYEQYF. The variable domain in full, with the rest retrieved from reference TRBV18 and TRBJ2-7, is NAGVMQNPRHLVRRRGQEARLRCSPMKGHSHVYWYRQLPEEGLKFMVYLQKENIIDESGMPKERFSAEFPKEGPSILRIQQVVRGDSAAYFCASSPPAATYEQYFGPGTRLTVT.

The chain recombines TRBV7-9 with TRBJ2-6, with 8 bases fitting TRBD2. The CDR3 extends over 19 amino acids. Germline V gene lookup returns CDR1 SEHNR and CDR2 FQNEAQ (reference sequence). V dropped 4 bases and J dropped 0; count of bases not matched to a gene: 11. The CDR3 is CASSSIMTSVTSGANVLTF. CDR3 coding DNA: TGTGCCAGCAGCTCAATTATGACTAGCGTGACCTCTGGGGCCAACGTCCTGACTTTC.